This is a list of T cell receptor beta chains from one sample in a study of CXCR3-negative and CXCR3-positive naive CD8 T cells. TCRdb reprocessed the 5' RACE reads and stores each CDR3 protein as one record, lacking DNA. There are under 65,000 distinct CDR3 sequences in the sample, with 23% held by the top ten. The sequencing input was memory CD8+ T cells from blood. These TCRs come from a human donor in good health. Some clones in this sample may be carry-over from other donors' samples. Both conserved end residues are part of each CDR3. The order of the fields is V gene, J gene, CDR3 protein.

V gene: TRBV11-2; J gene: TRBJ1-2; CDR3 protein: CASSSYRGGDGYTF
V gene: TRBV27; J gene: TRBJ1-1; CDR3 protein: CASSGGARGTEAFF
V gene: TRBV6-2/TRBV6-3; J gene: TRBJ1-4; CDR3 protein: CATTDRIGEKLFF
V gene: TRBV7-8; J gene: TRBJ2-1; CDR3 protein: CASSLVVGVDNEQFF
V gene: TRBV29-1; J gene: TRBJ2-2; CDR3 protein: CGGFGGASDTGELFF
V gene: TRBV29-1; J gene: TRBJ2-1; CDR3 protein: CSVDGGPPYNEQFF
V gene: TRBV20-1; J gene: TRBJ2-3; CDR3 protein: CSARDGGRTSTDTQYF
V gene: TRBV6-2/TRBV6-3; J gene: TRBJ2-3; CDR3 protein: CASALSPTRDIYTDTQYF
V gene: TRBV5-1; J gene: TRBJ1-2; CDR3 protein: CASSPHSGTSYGYTF
V gene: TRBV7-9; J gene: TRBJ2-3; CDR3 protein: CASNFPGGPTDTQYF
V gene: TRBV19; J gene: TRBJ2-7; CDR3 protein: CASSIRVFTYEQYF
V gene: TRBV12-3/TRBV12-4; J gene: TRBJ2-1; CDR3 protein: CASSPSGQGFGEQFF
V gene: TRBV5-1; J gene: TRBJ2-1; CDR3 protein: CASSLYFSGQGANEQFF
V gene: TRBV20-1; J gene: TRBJ2-7; CDR3 protein: CSCRGLAGGSSEQYF
V gene: TRBV20-1; J gene: TRBJ1-1; CDR3 protein: CSASLGALNTEAFF
V gene: TRBV29-1; J gene: TRBJ2-2; CDR3 protein: CSVEDIGGELFF
V gene: TRBV28; J gene: TRBJ2-7; CDR3 protein: CASSFTLVEQYF
V gene: TRBV19; J gene: TRBJ1-1; CDR3 protein: CASWERGNTEAFF
V gene: TRBV27; J gene: TRBJ2-7; CDR3 protein: CASSPGGRLDEQYF